This T cell receptor beta chain came from a study of T-cell reconstitution after alpha-beta-depleted transplantation in children. Overall study findings and caveats: By one year post-transplant, T-cell counts and diversity largely arose from T cells that were newly produced. Some patients owed their high day-60 TCRbeta diversity to surviving recipient T cells and thymic progenitors.

As it was prepared, the TCRbeta library received unique molecular identifiers. Using its own MiXCR run on the PCR reads, TCRdb lists one record per CDR3 protein. Among fewer than 500,000 distinct CDR3 sequences listed, about 40% were seen once. This CDR3 has 14 residues. V lost 8 bases to trimming and J lost 6 bases, with 16 bases between them. This clonotype was picked up a small number of times. The antigen is undetermined. This receptor was identified in a girl aged 2-15 years with aplastic anemia, due to receive a stem cell transplant. The V gene is TRBV12-3 or TRBV12-4, the J gene TRBJ1-4, with D perhaps matching TRBD1 (5 bases). This specimen consisted of PBMCs, obtained before TCRalphabeta/CD19-depleted stem cell transplant. The CDR3: CASYRSGMHEKLFF. In DNA form, the CDR3 reads TGTGCCAGCTACAGATCAGGGATGCATGAAAAACTGTTTTTT.